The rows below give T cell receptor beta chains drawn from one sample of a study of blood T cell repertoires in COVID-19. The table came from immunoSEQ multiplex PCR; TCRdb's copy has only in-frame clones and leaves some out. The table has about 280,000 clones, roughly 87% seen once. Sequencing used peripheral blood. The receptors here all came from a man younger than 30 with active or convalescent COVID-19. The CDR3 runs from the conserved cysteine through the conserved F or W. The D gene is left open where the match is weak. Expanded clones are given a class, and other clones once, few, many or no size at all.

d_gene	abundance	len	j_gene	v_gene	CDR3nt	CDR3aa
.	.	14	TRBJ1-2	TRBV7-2	TGTGCCAGCAGCTTATTCACAGGGTTGTATGGCTACACCTTC	CASSLFTGLYGYTF
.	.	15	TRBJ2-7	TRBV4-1	TGCGCCAGCAGCCAAGATGTCGGAGGAGGCTACGAGCAGTACTTC	CASSQDVGGGYEQYF
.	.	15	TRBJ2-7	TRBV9	TGTGCCAGCAGCGTAGATAATAGCGGTAGTTACGAGCAGTACTTC	CASSVDNSGSYEQYF
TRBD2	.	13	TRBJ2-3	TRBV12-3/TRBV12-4	TGTGCCAGCATAGCGGGTAGCACAGATACGCAGTATTTT	CASIAGSTDTQYF
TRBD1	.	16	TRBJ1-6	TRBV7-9	TGTGCCAGCAGCTTAGACCGGGACAGGGCGAGCTCACCCCTCCACTTT	CASSLDRDRASSPLHF
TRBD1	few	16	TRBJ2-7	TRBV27	TGTGCCAGCAGAAGGGGGACCGGGACAGGCTCCTACGAGCAGTACTTC	CASRRGTGTGSYEQYF
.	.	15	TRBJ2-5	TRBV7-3	TGTGCCAGCAGCCCCGGGGGAGCGGCTCAAGAGACCCAGTACTTC	CASSPGGAAQETQYF
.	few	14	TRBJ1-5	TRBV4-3	TGCGCCAGCAGCCAGATCCAGGGTTTTCAGCCCCAGCATTTT	CASSQIQGFQPQHF
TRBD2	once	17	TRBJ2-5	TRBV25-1	TGTGCCAGCAGTGAATCCCAGGTAGCGGGGGTTCAAGAGACCCAGTACTTC	CASSESQVAGVQETQYF
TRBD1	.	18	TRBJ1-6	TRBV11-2	TGTGCCAGCAGCGTCGGACTAATTCGGACAGGCGTTTATTCACCCCTCCACTTT	CASSVGLIRTGVYSPLHF
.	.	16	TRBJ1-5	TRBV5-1	TGCGCCAGCAGCTTGGCCCCGGGAGGGAGCAATCAGCCCCAGCATTTT	CASSLAPGGSNQPQHF
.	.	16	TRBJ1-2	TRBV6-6	TGTGCCAGCAGCTCTCTGGGAGGGGCCGGGGGCTATGGCTACACCTTC	CASSSLGGAGGYGYTF
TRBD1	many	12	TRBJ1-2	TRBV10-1	TGCGCCAGCAGTGAGGACAGGGTGAGCTACACCTTC	CASSEDRVSYTF
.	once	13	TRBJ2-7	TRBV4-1	TGCGCCAGCAGCCAAGAACCGCCGGGAGAGCAGTACTTC	CASSQEPPGEQYF
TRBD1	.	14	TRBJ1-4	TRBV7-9	TGTGCCAGCAGAACGGACAGGGAGGAGGGAAAACTGTTTTTT	CASRTDREEGKLFF
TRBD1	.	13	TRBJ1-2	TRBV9	TGTGCCAGCAGCGTAGGGCAGGGGGTCGGCTACACCTTC	CASSVGQGVGYTF
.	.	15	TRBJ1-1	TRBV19	TGTGCCAGTAGTTACCCCTCCAGGGCCAGGCCTGAAGCTTTCTTT	CASSYPSRARPEAFF
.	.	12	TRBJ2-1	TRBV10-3	TGTGCCATCACTTCTGACAGGCTGGAGCAGTTCTTC	CAITSDRLEQFF
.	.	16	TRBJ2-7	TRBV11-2	TGTGCCAGCAGCTCCGCAGGGCCTACCTTCTCCTACGAGCAGTACTTC	CASSSAGPTFSYEQYF
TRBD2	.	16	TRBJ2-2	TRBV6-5	TGTGCCAGCAGTTTCACTAGCGGGGAAATTACCGGGGAGCTGTTTTTT	CASSFTSGEITGELFF
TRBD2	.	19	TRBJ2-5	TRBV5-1	TGCGCCAGCAAACAAAGGTTATTAGCGGGGGCCCCATACCAAGAGACCCAGTACTTC	CASKQRLLAGAPYQETQYF
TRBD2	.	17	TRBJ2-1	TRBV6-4	TGTGCCAGCAGTCCTGGACTCGGCGGGGGATCCTACAATGAGCAGTTCTTC	CASSPGLGGGSYNEQFF
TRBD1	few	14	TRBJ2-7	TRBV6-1	TGTGCCAGCAGTGACGGGACAGGGGGCAACGAGCAGTACTTC	CASSDGTGGNEQYF
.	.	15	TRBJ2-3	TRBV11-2	TGTGCCAGCAGGCATACGGAGGGGGAGGGGGGTACGCAGTATTTT	CASRHTEGEGGTQYF
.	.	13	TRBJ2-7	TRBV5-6	TGTGCCAGCAGCTTTAGCCAGGGCAACGAGCAGTACTTC	CASSFSQGNEQYF
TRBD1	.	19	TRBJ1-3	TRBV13	TGTGCCAGCAGCATCCGGGACAGGGTCCTGACGAACTCTGGAAACACCATATATTTT	CASSIRDRVLTNSGNTIYF
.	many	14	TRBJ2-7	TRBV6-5	TGTGCCAGCACCCCTCGCCAGGGAACCTACGAGCAGTACTTC	CASTPRQGTYEQYF
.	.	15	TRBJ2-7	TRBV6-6	TGTGCCAGCAGTTACTCGTGGGGGGAGACCTACGAGCAGTACTTC	CASSYSWGETYEQYF
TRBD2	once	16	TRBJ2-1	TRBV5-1	TGCGCCAGCAGCAGTCGCGGCGCGGGGGTCTTGAATGAGCAGTTCTTC	CASSSRGAGVLNEQFF
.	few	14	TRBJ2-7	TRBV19	TGTGCCAGTAGTAGCAACAGAAACAGCTACGAGCAGTACTTC	CASSSNRNSYEQYF
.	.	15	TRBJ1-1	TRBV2	TGTGCCCGCCTTCGGACTCCCGGGCAGGCTAGTGAAGCTTTCTTT	CARLRTPGQASEAFF
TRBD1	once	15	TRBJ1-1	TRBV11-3	TGTGCCAGCAGCTCAGGACAGGGCCGGAACACTGAAGCTTTCTTT	CASSSGQGRNTEAFF
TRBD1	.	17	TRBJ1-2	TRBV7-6	TGTGCCAGCAGCGCGTTCGATCCCCGGGACAGGGGCTATGGCTACACCTTC	CASSAFDPRDRGYGYTF
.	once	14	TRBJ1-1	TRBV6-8	TGTGCCAGAATATACCTCCCAGGGAACACTGAAGCTTTCTTT	CARIYLPGNTEAFF